This entry features one TCR beta chain sequence. For each extraction, RNA and DNA were obtained together from 20-30 mg of unsorted bulk tissue. A constant-region primer primed TCR beta cDNA synthesis from about 530 ng of total RNA. Sequencing libraries for TCR beta derived from three nested multiplex PCR rounds that used slightly modified ARM-PCR. One entry per CDR3 protein results from TCRdb running MiXCR on the multiplex PCR reads. This sample yields 20,000 or so distinct CDR3 sequences, of which around 84% are seen a single time; under 40% belongs to the top ten. These data come from a study of tumor-infiltrating lymphocytes in primary liver carcinoma. What was sequenced was liver tumor tissue from sampling region 2. Subset denoted: tumor region T2, inferior pole. The sequence derives from a woman in her twenties or thirties with primary liver carcinoma and hepatitis B virus infection.

CDR3: CASSQDGVEAFF. The DNA for the CDR3 is TGTGCCAGCAGCCAAGACGGGGTTGAAGCTTTCTTT. The gene calls are TRBV14 and TRBJ1-1; the D is unclear. Germline-derived CDR1 and CDR2 are SGHDN and FVKESK. CDR3 size: 12 residues. V dropped 0 bases and J dropped 7 bases, with 6 bases sitting between them.